Here is one TCR beta chain with its context. Its antigen is not identified. This sample is drawn from a study of OX40 agonist ivuxolimab in advanced cancers. As for the study in general: The patients got ivuxolimab, which is an agonistic anti-OX40 (CD134) antibody. Partial responses occurred in three patients (one hepatocellular carcinoma, two cutaneous melanoma).

Germline CDR1 reads SGHTA; CDR2 reads FQGNSA. J lost 4 bases, V lost 2 bases, and 8 bases had no gene match. The CDR3 spans 17 residues. With baseline, cycle 4 day 1, and cycle 7 day 1 as timepoints, blood was sampled. This table comes from immunoSEQ multiplex PCR, and its TCRdb copy is limited to in-frame clones, with some not included. Of some 80,000 clones in the sample, nearly 95% were seen once. Study outcomes and limitations: More expanded clones were found, on average, in CD8+ than in CD4+ T cells.

This sequence joins TRBV7-2 and TRBJ2-1, with TRBD2 identical over 10 bases. The receptor was isolated from an adult with an advanced solid tumor such as melanoma, head and neck, liver or kidney cancer. Specimen: CD4+ or CD8+ T cells sorted from blood, collected in a trial of the OX40 agonist ivuxolimab. CDR3 sequence: CASSLQASGGAYNEQFF. In nucleotides, the CDR3 is TGTGCCAGCAGCTTACAGGCTAGCGGGGGAGCGTACAATGAGCAGTTCTTC.